This T cell receptor beta chain was obtained from a study of Ad26.COV2.S vaccination and SARS-CoV-2 variants. Study context: The COV1001 Ad26.COV2.S trial arm included the donor. Administration of Ad26.COV2.S was intramuscular, either once or twice 56 days apart.

Treatment denoted: over 15 received Ad26.COV2.S at low or high dose, single or two shots; several received placebo; per-sample allocation not given. Sampling occurred on day 63 after the first vaccine or placebo injection. Donation came from an adult in Boston who was aged 18-55 years. Expressing Wuhan-strain SARS-CoV-2 spike, an Ad26 vector served as the vaccine. TCRdb keeps only in-frame clones here, not all; method: immunoSEQ multiplex PCR. The data show 350,000 to 550,000 clones, approximately 89% seen once. In germline, CDR1 is SGHTA, CDR2 FQGNSA. Trimming took 5 bases from V and 1 from J, leaving 7 bases between them. The CDR3 consists of 13 residues.

The specimen comprised peripheral blood, sampled in a trial of Ad26.COV2.S vaccine versus placebo. This clonotype was sampled from a person aged 18 to 59 who received the Ad26.COV2.S COVID-19 vaccine or a placebo. This rearrangement joins TRBV7-2 to TRBJ2-3; perhaps D is TRBD1 or TRBD2 (5 bases each). Here the CDR3 DNA reads TGTGCCAGCAGCCGGGGACGCACAGATACGCAGTATTTT. Its protein product is CASSRGRTDTQYF.